The 25 T cell receptor beta chains listed next were all sequenced from one sample in a study of vaccination and CD4 T cells after COVID-19. Treatment: roughly ten-day PBMC culture with coronavirus spike peptide pools or control peptides (ViraFEST assay). Those CD4+ T cells from the unexposed donor predate the COVID-19 pandemic (2011-2018). Cultured CD4+ T cell DNA was sequenced using the Oncomine TCR Beta short-read assay. Using its own MiXCR run on the PCR reads, TCRdb lists one record per CDR3 protein. The sample holds roughly 8,000 distinct CDR3 sequences, roughly 50% seen once. Antigens for these TCRs are unknown. Material: CD4+ T cells from blood, cultured in vitro. These receptors were obtained from a human donor in good health.

The gene calls are TRBV7-6 and TRBJ2-1, with D tentatively TRBD1 or TRBD2 (6 bases each). The V and J ends lost 5 bases and 9 bases respectively, with 17 bases between them. The CDR3 runs to 14 residues. The germline CDR1 and CDR2 sequences are SGHVS and FNYEAQ. The CDR3 sequence: CASSPEGVRGEQFF. As DNA, the CDR3 is TGTGCCAGCAGCCCGGAGGGGGTTCGCGGTGAGCAGTTCTTC.

This clonotype was counted a few times. The CDR3, as DNA: TGCAGTGCGACCGGATCCGGCACAGATACGCAGTATTTT. Translation gives CSATGSGTDTQYF. This chain connects TRBV20-1 to TRBJ2-3, with D hard to call. V was trimmed by 6 bases and J by 1 base, leaving 11 bases between them. The germline V gene encodes CDR1 DFQATT and CDR2 SNEGSKA (reference sequence). This CDR3 has 13 residues.

In this sample, this clonotype turned up a few times. The J gene is TRBJ1-1, the V gene TRBV15; no clear D. The CDR3 sequence is 15 residues long. The germline V gene encodes CDR1 LNHNV and CDR2 YYDKDF (reference sequence). The germline V and J ends were trimmed by 4 bases and 1 base, with 13 bases remaining between them. The CDR3 DNA is TGTGCCACCAGCACAGGAGTTGCGGGGAACACTGAAGCTTTCTTT. Amino acid sequence: CATSTGVAGNTEAFF. The full variable domain, rest sourced from reference TRBV15 and TRBJ1-1, is DAMVIQNPRYQVTQFGKPVTLSCSQTLNHNVMYWYQQKSSQAPKLLFHYYDKDFNNEADTPDNFQSRRPNTSFCFLDIRSPGLGDTAMYLCATSTGVAGNTEAFFGQGTRLTVV.

The genes are TRBV2 and TRBJ2-7, with 8 bases matching TRBD1. V dropped 10 bases and J dropped 1; count of bases not matched to a gene: 9. The CDR3 totals 14 residues. Germline CDR1 reads SNHLY; CDR2 reads FYNNEI. The CDR3: CATLFDRGSYEQYF. CDR3 bases: TGTGCCACCCTATTCGACAGGGGATCCTACGAGCAGTACTTC.

The V call is TRBV7-2, the J call TRBJ2-7; 9 bases are shared with TRBD1. The CDR3 is made up of 15 amino acids. Losses at the gene ends were 4 bases for V and 4 bases for J; bases not matched to a gene: 8. Germline CDR1 and CDR2: SGHTA and FQGNSA. The CDR3 DNA reads TGTGCCAGCAGCTCGATTGGGGGACAGGGTTACGAGCAGTACTTC. Residues: CASSSIGGQGYEQYF.

This clonotype was counted only a few times. The chain recombines TRBV7-2 with TRBJ2-1, with 9 bases matching TRBD2. Germline V gene sequence: CDR1 SGHTA, CDR2 FQGNSA. V gave up 1 base and J gave up 6 bases; unmatched junction bases: 1. The CDR3 totals 14 residues. In DNA form, the CDR3 reads TGTGCCAGCAGCTTAGGGCGGGAGGGCAATGAGCAGTTCTTC. Translated: CASSLGREGNEQFF.

The genes are TRBV7-9 and TRBJ2-4, with a possible D match to TRBD1 (7 bases). The germline V gene encodes CDR1 SEHNR and CDR2 FQNEAQ (reference sequence). This CDR3 region has 17 residues. Trimming shortened V by 4 bases and J by 3 bases, and 19 bases separated the two germline ends. CDR3 DNA: TGTGCCAGCAGCTCTAGGGTGGCAGGGGGAGGCAAAAACATTCAGTACTTC. Translation gives CASSSRVAGGGKNIQYF.

CDR3 sequence: CASSYSISVSNQPQHF. In DNA form, the CDR3 reads TGTGCCAGCAGTTACTCGATATCCGTTAGCAATCAGCCCCAGCATTTT. The chain joins TRBV6-2 or TRBV6-3 to TRBJ1-5; D remains unclear. The CDR3 is 16 amino acids. Germline loops: CDR1 MNHEY, CDR2 SVGEGT. The V end was cut by 0 bases, the J end by 0 bases, with 9 bases between.

This clonotype has more than one count but fewer than ten. The rearrangement joins TRBV11-2 to TRBJ2-5; D call uncertain. The CDR3 has 15 amino acids. Germline V CDR1 and CDR2: SGHAT, FQNNGV. The V end lost 11 bases, the J end lost 1 base, and 20 bases lay between the germline ends. The chain's CDR3 is CAGSQAGLSQETQYF. DNA for the CDR3: TGTGCCGGCTCCCAAGCCGGGCTGAGCCAAGAGACCCAGTACTTC.

The chain couples TRBV20-1 to TRBJ1-2, with 10 bases fitting TRBD1. The CDR3 covers 15 residues. After removal of 0 bases from V and 7 bases from J, the junction contained 8 bases not matched to a gene. Germline V gene lookup returns CDR1 DFQATT and CDR2 SNEGSKA (reference sequence). Here the CDR3 reads CSARDPRGDRGGYTF. The CDR3 DNA reads TGCAGTGCTAGAGATCCTCGTGGGGACAGGGGTGGCTACACCTTC.

The chain is built from TRBV6-1 and TRBJ1-5, with TRBD1 as a possible D gene (6 bases). The CDR3 covers 15 residues. With 6 bases removed from V and 7 bases from J, the gap between germline ends came to 19 bases. Germline V lookup: CDR1 MNHNS, CDR2 SASEGT. Here the CDR3 DNA reads TGTGCCAGCAGCCCCTCCGGGGGGGCTAGGCAGCCCCAGCATTTT. It encodes CASSPSGGARQPQHF.

This chain joins TRBV11-2 and TRBJ2-7, with a possible D match to TRBD2 (6 bases). This CDR3 contains 14 residues. Germline lookup yields CDR1 SGHAT and CDR2 FQNNGV. V was shortened by 5 bases and J by 4 bases, with 15 bases between the two germline ends. The CDR3, as DNA: TGTGCCAGCAGCCCCGCCGGGAGTCTGTACGAGCAGTACTTC. It yields the protein CASSPAGSLYEQYF. The whole variable domain, remainder taken from reference TRBV11-2 and TRBJ2-7, is EAGVAQSPRYKIIEKRQSVAFWCNPISGHATLYWYQQILGQGPKLLIQFQNNGVVDDSQLPKDRFSAERLKGVDSTLKIQPAKLEDSAVYLCASSPAGSLYEQYFGPGTRLTVT.

This chain links TRBV20-1 with TRBJ2-3, with D possibly matching TRBD2 (6 bases). Between the trimmed V and J ends, which lost 6 bases and 0 bases, there was a span of 16 bases. The CDR3 spans 15 residues. CDR1 and CDR2 from the germline V gene are DFQATT and SNEGSKA (reference sequence). In nucleotides, the CDR3 is TGCAGTGCCTCCCCGCTAGCGACTAGCACAGATACGCAGTATTTT. Translation: CSASPLATSTDTQYF.

This chain links TRBV11-3 with TRBJ1-1; 7 bases are a match to TRBD1. CDR1 is SGHNT, CDR2 YENEEA, per germline. This CDR3 is built from 13 residues. The trim removed 3 bases at V and 5 bases at J, leaving 3 bases unmatched. In nucleotides, the CDR3 is TGTGCCAGCAGCTTCAGGACAGGTACTGAAGCTTTCTTT. It is translated as CASSFRTGTEAFF.

V is TRBV19 and J is TRBJ2-1; 7 positions agree with TRBD2. The CDR3 totals 15 residues. The V and J ends lost 3 bases and 6 bases, in that order; junction bases with no gene match: 8. From germline, CDR1 is LNHDA and CDR2 SQIVND (reference sequence). The CDR3 DNA is TGTGCCAGTAGTATTGGACTAGTACCGGGCAATGAGCAGTTCTTC. The encoded protein is CASSIGLVPGNEQFF.

This chain uses TRBV5-1 with TRBJ2-5, with D perhaps TRBD1 (7 bases). From germline, CDR1 is SGHRS and CDR2 YFSETQ. Trimming pared 7 bases from V and 7 bases from J, leaving 17 bases between. CDR3 length equals 13 residues. CDR3 in DNA: TGCGCCAGCTTCCCGGCAGGGGGGTCGACCCAGTACTTC. It is translated as CASFPAGGSTQYF.

The V gene is TRBV7-9, the J gene TRBJ2-3; D possibly corresponds to TRBD1 (5 bases). Germline CDR1 is SEHNR and CDR2 is FQNEAQ (reference sequence). The germline V and J ends were trimmed by 5 bases and 4 bases, with 10 bases remaining between them. The CDR3 runs to 13 residues. CDR3 loop: CASSTRGPDTQYF. Here the CDR3 DNA reads TGTGCCAGCAGCACAAGGGGCCCAGATACGCAGTATTTT.

This sequence joins TRBV7-9 and TRBJ2-3; D could derive from TRBD1 or TRBD2 (5 bases each). V was pared by 1 base and J by 2 bases, with 10 bases between. CDR1 and CDR2 (germline): SEHNR, FQNEAQ (reference sequence). The CDR3 consists of 15 residues. The CDR3 DNA reads TGTGCCAGCAGCTTAGATGGGGGAACCACAGATACGCAGTATTTT. Amino acid sequence: CASSLDGGTTDTQYF.

This clonotype was seen a single time. V gene TRBV11-2 combines with J gene TRBJ2-7; no clear D gene. V was trimmed by 0 bases and J by 0 bases, leaving 6 bases between them. Per germline, CDR1 SGHAT and CDR2 FQNNGV. The CDR3 consists of 14 residues. This chain's CDR3 is CASSLESNSYEQYF. CDR3 nucleotide sequence: TGTGCCAGCAGCTTAGAGTCTAACTCCTACGAGCAGTACTTC.

This clonotype was seen more than once but under ten times. V and J are TRBV6-1 and TRBJ1-6; D call uncertain. This CDR3 spans 14 amino acids. Germline-derived CDR1 and CDR2 are MNHNS and SASEGT. Trimming left V 8 bases short and J 5 bases short, with 13 bases between. The DNA for the CDR3 is TGTGCCAGCTCGCGGGTCGCCAATAATTCACCCCTCCACTTT. This codes for CASSRVANNSPLHF.

Sample share makes this clonotype large. The gene calls are TRBV12-3 or TRBV12-4 and TRBJ1-5, with a possible D match to TRBD1 (5 bases). V was cut by 4 bases and J by 6 bases, with 16 bases left in between. The CDR3 length is 15 residues. CDR3 loop: CASSSRGIGAQPQHF. The CDR3 nucleotides are TGTGCCAGCAGTTCGAGGGGTATTGGAGCTCAGCCCCAGCATTTT.

The rearrangement joins TRBV24-1 to TRBJ2-5; TRBD1 matches at 10 bases. This CDR3 is built from 16 residues. Germline CDR1 reads KGHDR; CDR2 reads SFDVKD. Losses at the gene ends were 2 bases for V and 5 bases for J; bases not matched to a gene: 7. DNA of the CDR3: TGTGCCACCAGTGATTGGGGGACAGGGGTAATGGAGACCCAGTACTTC. This encodes CATSDWGTGVMETQYF.

This clonotype was observed a handful of times. The chain combines TRBV7-2 with TRBJ2-5, with TRBD2 identical over 16 bases. The germline V gene encodes CDR1 SGHTA and CDR2 FQGNSA. V was clipped by 5 bases and J by 2 bases; unmatched bases: 8. The CDR3 extends over 18 amino acids. The CDR3 region is CASSASGTSGGAQETQYF. The CDR3 nucleotides are TGTGCCAGCAGCGCCTCCGGGACTAGCGGGGGGGCGCAAGAGACCCAGTACTTC.

The gene calls are TRBV6-1 and TRBJ1-5; 9 nucleotides line up with TRBD1. Looked up from germline, CDR1 is MNHNS and CDR2 is SASEGT. The CDR3 is 13 amino acids. V gave up 10 bases and J gave up 6 bases; unmatched junction bases: 7. DNA for the CDR3: TGTGCCACACAGGGGGCGCAGGGTCAGCCCCAGCATTTT. This translates into CATQGAQGQPQHF.

The chain uses TRBV19 and TRBJ2-3, with unresolved D. The ends were cut back, 3 bases at V and 1 base at J, with 11 bases in the middle. The germline CDR1 and CDR2 sequences are LNHDA and SQIVND (reference sequence). CDR3 length: 15 residues. The CDR3 is CASSMNIWGTDTQYF. The CDR3 DNA sequence: TGTGCCAGTAGTATGAACATATGGGGCACAGATACGCAGTATTTT.